The 4 T cell receptor beta chains reported below all come from one sample, sequenced in a study of CD8 T cells in ankylosing spondylitis (dated by TCRdb to the late 2010s). Broad study findings and their caveats: Blood from ankylosing spondylitis patients appeared to be characterized by a TCR beta motif composed of about 8 highly homologous amino acid variants.

These TCRs' antigens remain unknown. Receptor libraries were prepared by 5' RACE. The sample was run on an Illumina HiSeq 2500. TCRdb redid the processing of the public reads, applying fastp at Q25 and MiXCR, and retained in-frame beta chains. All rows with the same CDR3 protein become a single entry with the most common DNA and genes. This sample gives approximately 550,000 distinct CDR3 sequences in total; 12% of them show up just once. 6.5% to 7% of the sample comes from the top ten. The sequenced sample consisted of blood, either unsorted or a sorted T cell fraction (not recorded which). Receptors were obtained from a male donor with ankylosing spondylitis.

This clonotype appeared a few times. CDR3 region: CASSQPGPRGGHEQFF. The CDR3 coding sequence is TGTGCCAGCAGCCAACCGGGCCCCAGGGGGGGGCATGAGCAGTTCTTC. The rearrangement links TRBV14 to TRBJ2-1; TRBD1 or TRBD2 may be the D gene (7 bases each). Germline V gene lookup returns CDR1 SGHDN and CDR2 FVKESK. The CDR3 extends over 16 amino acids. V dropped 2 bases and J dropped 8 bases, with 19 bases sitting between them.

This clonotype has more than one count but fewer than ten. The V gene is TRBV29-1, the J gene TRBJ2-3; TRBD2 matches at 9 bases. This CDR3 is 17 amino acids long. Germline lookup yields CDR1 SQVTM and CDR2 ANQGSEA. The J segment lost 1 base and the V segment lost 6 bases, leaving 14 bases of the junction unmatched. The CDR3 sequence is CSVGRREGILGTDTQYF. The CDR3 DNA follows: TGCAGCGTGGGGAGGCGGGAGGGCATCCTGGGCACAGATACGCAGTATTTT.

The V and J genes are TRBV5-1 and TRBJ2-7; 13 bases map to TRBD2. The CDR3 is 15 amino acids. With V trimmed by 4 bases and J by 3 bases, 4 bases remained unmatched. Germline V lookup: CDR1 SGHRS, CDR2 YFSETQ. The CDR3 here is CASSIGTSGIYEQYF. The CDR3 region has the DNA TGCGCCAGCAGCATAGGGACTAGCGGGATCTACGAGCAGTACTTC.

This clonotype was observed at least ten times. An end of the junction differs from the germline gene, which may be a read error. The CDR3 protein is CASSLGQGGEKLFF. CDR3 in DNA: TGCGCCAGCAGCTTGGGCCAGGGAGGTGAAAAACTGTTTTTT. The chain employs TRBV7-9 and TRBJ1-4; a weak D match, TRBD1 (5 bases). The CDR3 covers 14 residues. Germline loops: CDR1 SEHNR, CDR2 FQNEAQ (reference sequence).